The sequence of this T cell receptor (beta chain) was determined in a study of vaccination effects on CD4 cells after COVID-19. Study in general: Vaccination of participants consisted of two doses of either the BNT162b2 or mRNA-1273 vaccine.

For this clone: As yet, its antigen is unknown.

The ViraFEST assay expanded antigen-specific CD4+ T cells with viral peptide pools before sequencing. Following 10 days of culture, CD4+ T cells were isolated. The person had a PCR-confirmed SARS-CoV-2 infection during March to December 2020. The CDR3 consists of 14 residues. The V and J ends lost 5 bases and 4 bases, in that order; junction bases with no gene match: 5. Germline loops: CDR1 SEHNR, CDR2 FQNEAQ (reference sequence). Assay used: immunoSEQ multiplex PCR; TCRdb lists only in-frame clones, some missing. The sample lists 30,000 or so clones; about 69% were seen once. This clonotype originated in a human donor who had a prior SARS-CoV-2 infection. The chain combines TRBV7-9 with TRBJ1-3, with TRBD1 matching 7 bases. The sample consisted of CD4+ T cells from PBMCs cultured with a peptide pool, taken before COVID-19 vaccination. Written as DNA, the CDR3 is TGTGCCAGCAGCGCTCAGGGGGACGGAAACACCATATATTTT. Translated: CASSAQGDGNTIYF.